These 10 T cell receptor beta chains share one sample of origin, sequenced in a study of blood T cell repertoires in COVID-19. The assay was immunoSEQ multiplex PCR, and TCRdb's table has in-frame clones only and misses some. The table shows 100,000 to 150,000 clones, with about 85% occurring only once. Material: peripheral blood. The source is a woman aged 80 or older with acute or convalescent COVID-19.

V usage is TRBV19 and J usage is TRBJ2-1; 8 bases map to TRBD2. V was pared by 1 base and J by 5 bases, with 7 bases of the junction left unmatched. CDR1 is LNHDA and CDR2 is SQIVND in the germline V gene (reference sequence). The CDR3 is 16 amino acids. The CDR3: CASSIGVGLGDNEQFF. The CDR3 DNA follows: TGTGCCAGTAGTATAGGAGTGGGACTAGGTGACAATGAGCAGTTCTTC.

The chain employs TRBV3-1 (or the pseudogene TRBV3-2) and TRBJ1-2, with D possibly TRBD1 on 6 matching bases. The CDR3 is 14 residues long. The germline gives CDR1 LGHDT, CDR2 YNNKEL (reference sequence). The V gene lost 5 bases and the J gene lost 7 bases, with 17 bases spanning the gap. The CDR3 bases are TGTGCCAGCAGCAATACAGGGATTCCAACTGGCTACACCTTC. It specifies CASSNTGIPTGYTF.

There are a few counts of this clone. The same CDR3 can be traced to other DNA sequences in this sample. The chain employs TRBV28 and TRBJ1-2; unclear D gene. V was pared by 4 bases and J by 8 bases, with 5 bases between. The length of the CDR3 is 10 residues. Germline V CDR1 and CDR2: MDHEN, SYDVKM. CDR3 in DNA: TGTGCCAGCAGTTCGGTCGGCTACACCTTC. This gives the protein CASSSVGYTF.

The chain carries TRBV5-3 and TRBJ1-2; perhaps TRBD1 as D (5 bases). TRBV5-3 is treated as an ORF (open reading frame) with a function not yet certain. The CDR3 length is 14 residues. Trimming removed 1 base from V and 3 bases from J, with 10 bases in between. CDR3 in DNA: TGTGCCAGAAGCTTGACAGGCGGGGACTATGGCTACACCTTC. Its translation: CARSLTGGDYGYTF.

The chain joins TRBV27 to TRBJ2-7; tentatively, D is TRBD1 (6 bases). There are 13 residues in the CDR3. V shed 5 bases and J shed 6 bases, with 14 bases lying between them. Germline values: CDR1 MNHEY, CDR2 SMNVEV (reference sequence). CDR3 nucleotide sequence: TGTGCCAGCAGTCGTACAGGGACGGGCGAGCAGTACGTC. This translates into CASSRTGTGEQYV.

The V and J genes are TRBV6-6 and TRBJ2-3; D perhaps matches TRBD1 (6 bases). CDR3 length: 13 amino acids. The germline gives CDR1 MNHNY, CDR2 SVGAGI (reference sequence). Deletions cut 8 bases from V and 4 bases from J, with 13 bases between. The CDR3 DNA follows: TGTGCCAGCGGACAACAGGGTGCAGATACGCAGTATTTT. Encoded protein: CASGQQGADTQYF.

The sample holds one count of this clone. The chain uses TRBV14 and TRBJ1-2, with D unresolved. The CDR3 spans 12 residues. Trimming took off 0 bases at V and 4 bases at J, with 3 bases between the two ends. The germline V gene encodes CDR1 SGHDN and CDR2 FVKESK. The DNA of the CDR3 is TGTGCCAGCAGCCAAGAAGCCTATGGCTACACCTTC. It encodes CASSQEAYGYTF.

This clone has only a few counts. The V and J genes are TRBV5-6 and TRBJ1-1; a possible D gene is TRBD1 (5 bases). Trimming cost V 0 bases and J 1 base, with 13 bases left between them. This CDR3 is built from 16 residues. Germline loops: CDR1 SGHDT, CDR2 YYEEEE. Here the CDR3 reads CASSLAGWSPNTEAFF. The CDR3 region has the DNA TGTGCCAGCAGCTTGGCAGGGTGGAGCCCGAACACTGAAGCTTTCTTT.

The chain employs TRBV7-3 and TRBJ1-1; D is unresolved. The germline V gene has CDR1 SGHTA and CDR2 FQGTGA. V was clipped by 5 bases and J by 5 bases, with 12 bases between them. This CDR3 region has 13 residues. The DNA for the CDR3 is TGTGCCAGCAGCCCTGGCCCTCAGACTGAAGCTTTCTTT. Translating it yields CASSPGPQTEAFF.

The chain is built from TRBV19 and TRBJ1-1; TRBD1 matches at 7 bases. V trimming: 6 bases; J trimming: 2 bases; junction bases outside the gene matches: 6. Germline-derived CDR1 and CDR2 are LNHDA and SQIVND (reference sequence). This CDR3 is 14 amino acids long. CDR3 coding DNA: TGTGCCAGTAGGAGGGACAGACCAAACACTGAAGCTTTCTTT. Translated: CASRRDRPNTEAFF.